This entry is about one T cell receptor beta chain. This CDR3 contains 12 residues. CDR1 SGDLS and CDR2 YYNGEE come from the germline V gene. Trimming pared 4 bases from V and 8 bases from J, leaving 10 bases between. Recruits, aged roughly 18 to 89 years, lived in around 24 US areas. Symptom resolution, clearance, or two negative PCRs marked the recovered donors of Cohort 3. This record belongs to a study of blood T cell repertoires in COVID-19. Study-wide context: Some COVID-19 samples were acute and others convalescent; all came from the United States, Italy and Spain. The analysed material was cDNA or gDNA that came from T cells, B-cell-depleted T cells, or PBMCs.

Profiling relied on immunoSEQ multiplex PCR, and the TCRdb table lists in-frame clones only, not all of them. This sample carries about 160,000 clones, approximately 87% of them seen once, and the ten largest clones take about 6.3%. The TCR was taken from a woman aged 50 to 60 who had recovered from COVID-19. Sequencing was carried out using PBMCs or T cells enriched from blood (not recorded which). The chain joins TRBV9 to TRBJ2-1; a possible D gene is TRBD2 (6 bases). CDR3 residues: CASSPGVDEQFF. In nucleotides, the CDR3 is TGTGCCAGCAGCCCGGGGGTCGATGAGCAGTTCTTC.